This T cell receptor beta chain was identified during a study of OX40 agonist ivuxolimab in advanced cancers. Whole-study findings and limits: Both blood CD4+ and CD8+ T cells showed clonal growth by week 6 at 0.1 to 3.0 mg/kg.

Libraries were prepared by immunoSEQ multiplex PCR; TCRdb keeps only in-frame clonotypes and omits some of them. In the table there are around 38,000 clones, roughly 80% of which are singletons. On this clone itself: What it binds is not known.

Specimen: CD4+ or CD8+ T cells sorted from blood, collected in a trial of the OX40 agonist ivuxolimab. The receptor was derived from an adult with an advanced solid tumor such as melanoma, head and neck, liver or kidney cancer.

This CDR3 is CASSPGDLWRGYTF. The CDR3 DNA reads as TGTGCCAGCTCACCAGGGGACCTATGGAGGGGCTACACCTTC. This chain links TRBV18 with TRBJ1-2; the D gene is possibly TRBD1 (5 bases). There are 14 residues in the CDR3. Germline V gene sequence: CDR1 KGHSH, CDR2 LQKENI. Deletions cut 2 bases from V and 8 bases from J, with 15 bases between.